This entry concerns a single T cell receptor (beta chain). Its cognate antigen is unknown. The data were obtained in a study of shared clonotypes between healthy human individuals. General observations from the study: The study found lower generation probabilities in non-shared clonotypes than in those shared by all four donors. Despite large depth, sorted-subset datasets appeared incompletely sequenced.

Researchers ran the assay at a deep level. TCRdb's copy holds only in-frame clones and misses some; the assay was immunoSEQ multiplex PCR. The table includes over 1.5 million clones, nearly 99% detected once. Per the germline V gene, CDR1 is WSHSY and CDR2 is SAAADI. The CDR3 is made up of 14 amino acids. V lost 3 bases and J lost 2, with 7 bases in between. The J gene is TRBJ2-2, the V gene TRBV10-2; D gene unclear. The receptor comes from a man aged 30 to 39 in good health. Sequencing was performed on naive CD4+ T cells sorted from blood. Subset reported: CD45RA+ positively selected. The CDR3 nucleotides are TGCGCCAGCAGTGAACTTGCCAACACCGGGGAGCTGTTTTTT. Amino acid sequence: CASSELANTGELFF.